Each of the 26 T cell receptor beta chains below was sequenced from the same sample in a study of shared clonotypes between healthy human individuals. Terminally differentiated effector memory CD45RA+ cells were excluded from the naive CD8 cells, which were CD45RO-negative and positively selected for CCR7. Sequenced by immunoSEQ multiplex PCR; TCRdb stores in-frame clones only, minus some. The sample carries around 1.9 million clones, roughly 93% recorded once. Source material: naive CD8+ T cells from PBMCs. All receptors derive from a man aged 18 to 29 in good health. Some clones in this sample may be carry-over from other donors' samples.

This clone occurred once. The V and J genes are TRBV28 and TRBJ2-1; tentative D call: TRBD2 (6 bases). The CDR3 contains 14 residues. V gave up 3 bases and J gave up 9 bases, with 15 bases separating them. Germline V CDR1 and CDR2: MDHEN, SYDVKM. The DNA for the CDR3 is TGTGCCAGCAGTTTTCGGGGAGGAGGTGGTGAGCAGTTCTTC. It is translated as CASSFRGGGGEQFF.

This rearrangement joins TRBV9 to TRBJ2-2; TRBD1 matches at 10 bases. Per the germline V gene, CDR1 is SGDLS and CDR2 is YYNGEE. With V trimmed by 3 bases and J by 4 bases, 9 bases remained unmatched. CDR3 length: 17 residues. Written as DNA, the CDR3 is TGTGCCAGCAGCGCTAGACAGGGGGCTTCGGTCACCGGGGAGCTGTTTTTT. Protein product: CASSARQGASVTGELFF.

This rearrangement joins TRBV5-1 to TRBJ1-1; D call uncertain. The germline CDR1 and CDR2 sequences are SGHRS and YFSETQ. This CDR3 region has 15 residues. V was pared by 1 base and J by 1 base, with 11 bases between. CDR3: CASSLSLGTNTEAFF. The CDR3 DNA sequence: TGCGCCAGCAGCTTGTCCCTGGGTACGAACACTGAAGCTTTCTTT.

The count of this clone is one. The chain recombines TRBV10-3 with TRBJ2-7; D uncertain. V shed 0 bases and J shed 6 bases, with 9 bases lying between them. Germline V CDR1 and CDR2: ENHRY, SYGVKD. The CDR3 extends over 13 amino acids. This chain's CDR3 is CAISESRGGEQYF. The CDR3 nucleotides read TGTGCCATCAGTGAGTCGAGAGGCGGCGAGCAGTACTTC.

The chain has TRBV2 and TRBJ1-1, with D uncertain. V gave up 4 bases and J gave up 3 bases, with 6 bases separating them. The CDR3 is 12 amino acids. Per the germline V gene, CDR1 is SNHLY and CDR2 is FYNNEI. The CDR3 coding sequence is TGTGCCAGCAGTGTTAGGCACACTGAAGCTTTCTTT. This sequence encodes CASSVRHTEAFF.

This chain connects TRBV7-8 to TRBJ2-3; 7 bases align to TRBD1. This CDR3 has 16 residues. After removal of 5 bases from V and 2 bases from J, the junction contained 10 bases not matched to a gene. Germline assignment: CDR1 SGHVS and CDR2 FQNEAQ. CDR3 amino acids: CASSTRTGKTTDTQYF. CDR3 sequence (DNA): TGTGCCAGCAGCACCCGGACAGGAAAGACCACAGATACGCAGTATTTT.

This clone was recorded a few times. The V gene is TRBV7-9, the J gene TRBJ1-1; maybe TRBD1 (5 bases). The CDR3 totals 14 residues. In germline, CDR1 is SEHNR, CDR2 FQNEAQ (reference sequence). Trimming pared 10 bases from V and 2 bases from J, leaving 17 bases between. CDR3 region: CATRQVQGNTEAFF. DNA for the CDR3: TGTGCCACCAGGCAGGTTCAGGGAAACACTGAAGCTTTCTTT.

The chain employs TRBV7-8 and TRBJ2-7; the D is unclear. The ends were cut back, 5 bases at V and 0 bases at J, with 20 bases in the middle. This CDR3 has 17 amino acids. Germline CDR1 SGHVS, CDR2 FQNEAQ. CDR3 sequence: CASSAETAIQVSYEQYF. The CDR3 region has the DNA TGTGCCAGCAGCGCCGAGACTGCTATTCAGGTCTCCTACGAGCAGTACTTC.

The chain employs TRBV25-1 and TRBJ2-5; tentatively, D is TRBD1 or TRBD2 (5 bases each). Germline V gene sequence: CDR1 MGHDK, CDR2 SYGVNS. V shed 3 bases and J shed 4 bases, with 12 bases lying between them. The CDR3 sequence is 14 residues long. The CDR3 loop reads CASSDYRDVETQYF. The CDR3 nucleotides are TGTGCCAGCAGTGATTACCGGGACGTAGAGACCCAGTACTTC.

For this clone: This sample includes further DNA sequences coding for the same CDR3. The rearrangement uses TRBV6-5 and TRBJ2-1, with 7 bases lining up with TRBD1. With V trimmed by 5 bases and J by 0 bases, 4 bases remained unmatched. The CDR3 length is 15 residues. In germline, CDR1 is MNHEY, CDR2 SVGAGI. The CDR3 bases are TGTGCCAGCAGTCTCGACAGGGCCTCCTACAATGAGCAGTTCTTC. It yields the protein CASSLDRASYNEQFF.

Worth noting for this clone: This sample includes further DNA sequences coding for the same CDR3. The CDR3 DNA reads TGTGCCAGCAGTTTGCTAGCGGGATCCACCGGGGAGCTGTTTTTT. Translating it yields CASSLLAGSTGELFF. The chain carries TRBV27 and TRBJ2-2; TRBD2 matches 9 bases. Germline trimming cut 3 bases from V and 4 bases from J; bases unmatched to any gene: 3. Germline CDR1 MNHEY, CDR2 SMNVEV (reference sequence). CDR3 length: 15 residues.

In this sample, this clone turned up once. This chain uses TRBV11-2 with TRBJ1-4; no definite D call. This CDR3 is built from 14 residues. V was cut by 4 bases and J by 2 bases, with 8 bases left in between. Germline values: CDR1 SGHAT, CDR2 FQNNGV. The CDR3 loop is CASSSDGTNEKLFF. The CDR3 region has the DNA TGTGCCAGCAGCTCGGACGGGACTAATGAAAAACTGTTTTTT.

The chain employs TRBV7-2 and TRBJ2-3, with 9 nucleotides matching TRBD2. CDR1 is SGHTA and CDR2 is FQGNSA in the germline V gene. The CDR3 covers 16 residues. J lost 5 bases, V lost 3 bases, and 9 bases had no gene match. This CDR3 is CASSFRGRARGDTQYF. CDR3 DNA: TGTGCCAGCAGCTTTCGCGGGAGGGCCCGTGGAGATACGCAGTATTTT.

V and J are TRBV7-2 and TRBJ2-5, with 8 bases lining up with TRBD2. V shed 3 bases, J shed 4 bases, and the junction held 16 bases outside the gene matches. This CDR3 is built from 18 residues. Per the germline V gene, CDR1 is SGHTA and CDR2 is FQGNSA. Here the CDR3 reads CASSFPIYGGRLSETQYF. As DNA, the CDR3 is TGTGCCAGCAGCTTCCCCATATACGGCGGGAGGCTGTCAGAGACCCAGTACTTC.

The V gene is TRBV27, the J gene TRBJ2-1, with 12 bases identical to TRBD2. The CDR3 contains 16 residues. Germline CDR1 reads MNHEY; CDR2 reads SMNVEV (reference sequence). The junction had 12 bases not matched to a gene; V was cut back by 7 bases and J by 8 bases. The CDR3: CASTGPGASGRDEQFF. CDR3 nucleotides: TGTGCCAGCACCGGGCCCGGGGCTAGCGGGAGGGATGAGCAGTTCTTC.

The CDR3 nucleotides are TGCAGCGTTGAATTTGGGGAGCTGTTTTTT. Translating gives CSVEFGELFF. This sequence joins TRBV29-1 and TRBJ2-2; D gene ambiguous. CDR3 size: 10 residues. Germline V gene data show CDR1 as SQVTM and CDR2 as ANQGSEA. The ends were cut back, 2 bases at V and 8 bases at J, with 3 bases in the middle.

The CDR3 DNA reads TGTGCCAGCAGCGATGCTATAGCGGGAGGGGAGACAGATACGCAGTATTTT. It is translated as CASSDAIAGGETDTQYF. The chain recombines TRBV9 with TRBJ2-3; TRBD2 matches 11 bases. After removal of 3 bases from V and 3 bases from J, the junction contained 9 bases not matched to a gene. The CDR3 has 17 residues. Germline V gene sequence: CDR1 SGDLS, CDR2 YYNGEE.

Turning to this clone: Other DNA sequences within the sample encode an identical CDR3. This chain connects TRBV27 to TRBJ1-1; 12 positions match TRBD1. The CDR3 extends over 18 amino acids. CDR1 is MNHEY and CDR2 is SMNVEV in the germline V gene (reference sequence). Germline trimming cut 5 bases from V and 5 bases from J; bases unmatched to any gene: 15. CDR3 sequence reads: CASSLLPGQGAPGTEAFF. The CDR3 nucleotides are TGTGCCAGCAGTCTACTGCCGGGACAGGGGGCGCCGGGGACTGAAGCTTTCTTT.

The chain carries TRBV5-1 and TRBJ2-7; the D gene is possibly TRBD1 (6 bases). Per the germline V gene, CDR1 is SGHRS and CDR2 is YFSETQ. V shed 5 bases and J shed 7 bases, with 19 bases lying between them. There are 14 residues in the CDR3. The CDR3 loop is CASSPFLTGREQYF. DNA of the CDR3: TGCGCCAGCAGTCCTTTTTTGACAGGTAGGGAGCAGTACTTC. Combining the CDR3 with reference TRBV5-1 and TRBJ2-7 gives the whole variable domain KAGVTQTPRYLIKTRGQQVTLSCSPISGHRSVSWYQQTPGQGLQFLFEYFSETQRNKGNFPGRFSGRQFSNSRSEMNVSTLELGDSALYLCASSPFLTGREQYFGPGTRLTVT.

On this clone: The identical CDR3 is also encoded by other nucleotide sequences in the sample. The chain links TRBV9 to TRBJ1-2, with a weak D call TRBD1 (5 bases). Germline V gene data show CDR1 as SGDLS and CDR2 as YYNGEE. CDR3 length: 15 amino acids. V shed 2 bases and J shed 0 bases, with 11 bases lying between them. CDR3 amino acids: CASSVSGGPNYGYTF. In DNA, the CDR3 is TGTGCCAGCAGCGTGTCGGGGGGACCTAACTATGGCTACACCTTC.

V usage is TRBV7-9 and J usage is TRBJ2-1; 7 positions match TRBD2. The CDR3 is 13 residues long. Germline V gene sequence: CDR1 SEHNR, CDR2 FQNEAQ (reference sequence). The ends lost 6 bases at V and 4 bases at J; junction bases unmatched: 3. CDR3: CASRMGGYNEQFF. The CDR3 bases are TGTGCCAGCAGGATGGGGGGGTACAATGAGCAGTTCTTC.

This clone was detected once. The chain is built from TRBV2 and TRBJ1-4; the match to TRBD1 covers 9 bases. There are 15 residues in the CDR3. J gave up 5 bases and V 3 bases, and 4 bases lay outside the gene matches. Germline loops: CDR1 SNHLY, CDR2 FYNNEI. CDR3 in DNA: TGTGCCAGCAGTGATGGACAGGGGCGGAATGAAAAACTGTTTTTT. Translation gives CASSDGQGRNEKLFF.

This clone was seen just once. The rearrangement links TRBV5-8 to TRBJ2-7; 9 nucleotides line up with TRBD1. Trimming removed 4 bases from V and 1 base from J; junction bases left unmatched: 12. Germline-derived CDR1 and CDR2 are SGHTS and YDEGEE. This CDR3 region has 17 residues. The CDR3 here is CASSPGQGSVVSYEQYF. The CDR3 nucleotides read TGTGCCAGCAGCCCGGGACAGGGCAGCGTGGTGTCCTACGAGCAGTACTTC.

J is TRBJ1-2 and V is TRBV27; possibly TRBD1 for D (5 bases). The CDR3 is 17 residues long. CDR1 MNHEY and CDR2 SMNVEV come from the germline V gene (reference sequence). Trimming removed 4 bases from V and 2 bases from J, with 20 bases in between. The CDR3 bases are TGTGCCAGCAGTTCTCAACGAGGGGCGGATCCCAACTATGGCTACACCTTC. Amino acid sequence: CASSSQRGADPNYGYTF.

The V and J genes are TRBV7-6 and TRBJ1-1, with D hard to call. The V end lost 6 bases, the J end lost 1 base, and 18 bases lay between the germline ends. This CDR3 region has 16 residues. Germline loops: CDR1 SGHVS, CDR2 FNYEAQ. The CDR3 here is CASRDPMDERNTEAFF. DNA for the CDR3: TGTGCCAGCAGGGACCCGATGGACGAGCGGAACACTGAAGCTTTCTTT.

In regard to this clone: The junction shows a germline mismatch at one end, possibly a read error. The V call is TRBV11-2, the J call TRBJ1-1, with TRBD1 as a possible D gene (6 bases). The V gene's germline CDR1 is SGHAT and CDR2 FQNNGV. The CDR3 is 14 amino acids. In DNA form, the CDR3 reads TGTGCCAGCAGATTAGGGGGGCCAAGCACTGAAGCTTTCTTT. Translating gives CASRLGGPSTEAFF.